The sequence of this T cell receptor (beta chain) was determined in a study of STAT5B mutations in CD4+ large granular lymphocyte leukemia. This CDR3 is built from 15 residues. Looked up from germline, CDR1 is KGHSH and CDR2 is LQKENI. V was cut by 5 bases and J by 6 bases, with 18 bases left in between. General observations from the study: Top patient clones used TRBV06 genes more often: 8/27 versus 2/35 in controls. Data were not HLA-matched across samples. Main leukemic clonotypes were patient-specific, but 20% to 25% appeared at low frequency elsewhere.

Healthy controls were blood donor buffy coats. Clones were sequenced by immunoSEQ multiplex PCR, and TCRdb holds only the in-frame ones, with some missing. The repertoire holds tens of thousands of clones, with approximately 81% as singletons. On this clone: Its antigen is not known.

Material for sequencing was CD4+ T cells from blood buffy coats. This TCR came from a human donor in good health. V gene TRBV18 combines with J gene TRBJ2-3; no firm D call. The CDR3 region is CASSTPTTRGDTQYF. CDR3 DNA sequence: TGTGCCAGCTCAACTCCTACCACCCGTGGGGATACGCAGTATTTT.